This T cell receptor (beta chain) was captured by sequencing in a study of spatial heterogeneity in lung cancer. The CDR3 is 14 amino acids. Per germline, CDR1 SGHVS and CDR2 FQNEAQ. Trimming cost V 5 bases and J 7 bases, with 14 bases left between them. This sample's time point: blood at routine non-recurrence follow-up after resection. TCRdb passed the 5' RACE reads through MiXCR, listing each CDR3 protein once. The sample consists of more than 40,000 distinct CDR3 sequences, 22% of them appearing once. Source: PBMCs, taken at follow-up. The TCR comes from a female donor with early-stage non-small cell lung cancer. This sequence joins TRBV7-8 and TRBJ2-2; D is perhaps TRBD2 (5 bases). This CDR3 reads CASSPSFGNGELFF. CDR3 nucleotides: TGTGCCAGCAGCCCTAGTTTCGGGAACGGGGAGCTGTTTTTT.